Sequencing of this T cell receptor beta chain was carried out in a study of blood T cells in healthy people across ages. Germline-derived CDR1 and CDR2 are SGHDN and FVKESK. The CDR3 length is 13 residues. Deletions cut 4 bases from V and 5 bases from J, with 12 bases between. Primed by a sample-barcoded 5' primer and a J-beta primer mix, a second PCR proceeded for about 7 to 11 cycles. TCRdb re-analysed the 5' RACE reads in MiXCR, keeping a single row per CDR3 protein. The sample shows fewer than 700,000 distinct CDR3 sequences, about 43% of them seen only once. This clonotype appeared a few times. Donors gave around 10 milliliters of peripheral blood apiece.

Sample: blood. This sequence was found in a man at least 80 years old in good health. V and J are TRBV14 and TRBJ2-7, with D maybe TRBD1 (6 bases). The CDR3 DNA follows: TGTGCCAGCAGCCCTTTGGACAGTCACGAGCAGTACTTC. Its protein product is CASSPLDSHEQYF.